These 13 T cell receptor beta chains share one sample of origin, sequenced in a study of cytomegalovirus exposure and HLA in healthy donors. PCR involved 60 Vbeta and 13 Jbeta primers. Sequencing was performed with immunoSEQ multiplex PCR; in TCRdb, only in-frame clones are kept and a portion is missing. This table has about 160,000 clones, approximately 85% appearing once. Sequencing input: PBMCs. Every receptor here comes from a man aged 45-60 years in good health and CMV-seropositive.

Comment on this clone: The same CDR3 is also encoded by other DNA sequences in this sample. The J gene is TRBJ1-5, the V gene TRBV2; D is unclear. V was trimmed by 4 bases and J by 0 bases, leaving 4 bases between them. CDR3 length equals 13 residues. Germline values: CDR1 SNHLY, CDR2 FYNNEI. CDR3 sequence (DNA): TGTGCCAGCAGTGTTTATAGCAATCAGCCCCAGCATTTT. It translates to CASSVYSNQPQHF.

This chain connects TRBV9 to TRBJ2-5; weak D call: TRBD2 (7 bases). The germline V gene encodes CDR1 SGDLS and CDR2 YYNGEE. The CDR3 totals 14 residues. The V and J ends lost 3 bases and 4 bases respectively, with 13 bases between them. DNA for the CDR3: TGTGCCAGCAGCGGCGCCGGGGGGCGAGAGACCCAGTACTTC. The encoded protein is CASSGAGGRETQYF. The variable domain in full, completed from reference TRBV9 and TRBJ2-5, reads DSGVTQTPKHLITATGQRVTLRCSPRSGDLSVYWYQQSLDQGLQFLIQYYNGEERAKGNILERFSAQQFPDLHSELNLSSLELGDSALYFCASSGAGGRETQYFGPGTRLLVL.

Only one count was recorded for this clone. This chain connects TRBV7-9 to TRBJ1-1; 10 positions agree with TRBD1. This CDR3 contains 13 residues. The germline V gene has CDR1 SEHNR and CDR2 FQNEAQ (reference sequence). Germline trimming cut 5 bases from V and 6 bases from J; bases unmatched to any gene: 3. CDR3 nucleotides: TGTGCCAGCAGCCGCGACAGGGGGCCTGAAGCTTTCTTT. Translation: CASSRDRGPEAFF.

The V and J genes are TRBV7-2 and TRBJ2-1; a possible D gene is TRBD2 (5 bases). The CDR3 sequence is 13 residues long. Germline V lookup: CDR1 SGHTA, CDR2 FQGNSA. The V end lost 4 bases, the J end lost 3 bases, and 7 bases lay between the germline ends. Here the CDR3 reads CASSSDFYNEQFF. CDR3 sequence (DNA): TGTGCCAGCAGCTCGGACTTCTACAATGAGCAGTTCTTC.

The genes are TRBV2 and TRBJ1-3; D uncertain. Germline values: CDR1 SNHLY, CDR2 FYNNEI. The CDR3 is 13 amino acids. Trimming took 3 bases from V and 0 from J, leaving 3 bases between them. The CDR3, as DNA: TGTGCCAGCAGTGATAACTCTGGAAACACCATATATTTT. This translates into CASSDNSGNTIYF.

In DNA, the CDR3 is TGTGCCACCAGCAGAGAGGGTGGGAGATTTACTGGAAACACCATATATTTT. This gives the protein CATSREGGRFTGNTIYF. This rearrangement joins TRBV15 to TRBJ1-3, with D uncertain. Germline loops: CDR1 LNHNV, CDR2 YYDKDF (reference sequence). The germline V and J ends were trimmed by 0 bases and 2 bases, with 14 bases remaining between them. This CDR3 contains 17 residues.

This rearrangement joins TRBV29-1 to TRBJ1-1; D is ambiguous. The CDR3 totals 12 residues. The ends were cut back, 6 bases at V and 2 bases at J, with 10 bases in the middle. Germline V gene sequence: CDR1 SQVTM, CDR2 ANQGSEA. CDR3 DNA sequence: TGCAGCGTCGTTGCAGGAAACACTGAAGCTTTCTTT. It codes for CSVVAGNTEAFF.

This clone was detected only a few times. CDR3 protein: CASSLAGQHGYTF. CDR3 sequence (DNA): TGTGCCAGCAGCTTAGCCGGACAACATGGCTACACCTTC. V gene TRBV7-2 combines with J gene TRBJ1-2; D might be TRBD1 (5 bases). V was trimmed by 0 bases and J by 6 bases, leaving 8 bases between them. Germline assignment: CDR1 SGHTA and CDR2 FQGNSA. The CDR3 runs 13 residues.

This chain connects TRBV5-4 to TRBJ2-7; tentative D call: TRBD2 (6 bases). CDR1 SGHNT and CDR2 YYREEE come from the germline V gene (reference sequence). Trimming stripped 5 bases from V and 1 base from J, with 16 bases between. This CDR3 contains 15 residues. The CDR3 nucleotides read TGTGCCAGCAGGGCGAGACTAGATGGGTCCTACGAGCAGTACTTC. Its translation is CASRARLDGSYEQYF.

This rearrangement joins TRBV4-3 to TRBJ1-2, with 9 bases lining up with TRBD1. V was clipped by 0 bases and J by 3 bases; unmatched bases: 2. Germline CDR1 is LGHNA and CDR2 is YSLEER. CDR3 length equals 15 residues. DNA of the CDR3: TGCGCCAGCAGCCAAGATAGACAGGGGGACTATGGCTACACCTTC. This gives the protein CASSQDRQGDYGYTF.

This clone was recorded only once. V usage is TRBV5-1 and J usage is TRBJ1-5; tentative D call: TRBD1 (5 bases). Per the germline V gene, CDR1 is SGHRS and CDR2 is YFSETQ. Trimming stripped 0 bases from V and 7 bases from J, with 14 bases between. The CDR3 contains 15 residues. Here the CDR3 DNA reads TGCGCCAGCAGCTTGGAAGGGGCCCCGACCCAGCCCCAGCATTTT. Translated, it gives CASSLEGAPTQPQHF.

The chain joins TRBV29-1 to TRBJ2-1; 12 bases fit TRBD2. J was trimmed by 7 bases and V by 6 bases; bases with no gene match: 7. The CDR3 loop spans 14 amino acids. The germline gives CDR1 SQVTM, CDR2 ANQGSEA. The CDR3 spells CSVGLTSGGNEQFF. CDR3 coding DNA: TGCAGCGTGGGTCTGACTAGCGGGGGTAATGAGCAGTTCTTC.

The chain employs TRBV7-2 and TRBJ1-5, with 7 nucleotides matching TRBD1. Germline values: CDR1 SGHTA, CDR2 FQGNSA. Losses at the gene ends were 1 base for V and 3 bases for J; bases not matched to a gene: 3. This CDR3 comprises 15 residues. CDR3 sequence: CASSLEGAYNQPQHF. CDR3 bases: TGTGCCAGCAGCTTAGAGGGGGCCTACAATCAGCCCCAGCATTTT.